This T cell receptor (beta chain) is drawn from a study of human T cells and chemical hapten exposure. Indicated time point: pre-sensitization, week 0. Treatment in this sample: therapeutic diphenylcyclopropenone sensitization with weekly scalp DPC. This clonotype was observed a handful of times. The library tagged individual cDNA molecules with unique molecular identifiers. TCRdb reprocessed the RACE reads via MiXCR and lists one record per CDR3 protein. The sample has some 400,000 distinct CDR3 sequences, 4.5% to 6% seen once. This CDR3 has 19 amino acids. The V and J ends lost 4 bases and 1 base respectively, with 20 bases between them. CDR1 is MNHEY and CDR2 is SMNVEV in the germline V gene (reference sequence).

The rearrangement joins TRBV27 to TRBJ2-6; D is undetermined. This TCR came from a woman aged 50 to 65 with alopecia areata. Some clones in this sample may be carry-over from other donors' samples. Here the sequenced sample was whole blood, taken in connection with sensitization to the hapten diphenylcyclopropenone (DPC). Here the CDR3 reads CASSSTKTTFVSGANVLTF. The CDR3, as DNA: TGTGCCAGCAGTTCCACAAAGACCACGTTTGTATCTGGGGCCAACGTCCTGACTTTC.